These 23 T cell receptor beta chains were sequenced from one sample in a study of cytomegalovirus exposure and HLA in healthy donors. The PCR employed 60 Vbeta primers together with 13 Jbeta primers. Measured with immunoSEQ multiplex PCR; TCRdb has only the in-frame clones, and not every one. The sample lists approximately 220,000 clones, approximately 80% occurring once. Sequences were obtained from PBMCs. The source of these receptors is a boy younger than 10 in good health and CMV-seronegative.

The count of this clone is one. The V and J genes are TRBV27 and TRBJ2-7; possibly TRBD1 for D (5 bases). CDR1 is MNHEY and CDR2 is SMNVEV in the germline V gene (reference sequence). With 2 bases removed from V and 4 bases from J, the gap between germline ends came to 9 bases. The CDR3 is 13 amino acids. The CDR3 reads CASSLGAGYEQYF. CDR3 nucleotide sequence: TGTGCCAGCAGTTTAGGGGCAGGATACGAGCAGTACTTC.

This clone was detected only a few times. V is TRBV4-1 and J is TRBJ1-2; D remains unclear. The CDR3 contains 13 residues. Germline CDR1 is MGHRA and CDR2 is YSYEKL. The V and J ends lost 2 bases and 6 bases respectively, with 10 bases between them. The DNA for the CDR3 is TGCGCCAGCAGCCAACCGTTGTCCCATGGCTACACCTTC. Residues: CASSQPLSHGYTF.

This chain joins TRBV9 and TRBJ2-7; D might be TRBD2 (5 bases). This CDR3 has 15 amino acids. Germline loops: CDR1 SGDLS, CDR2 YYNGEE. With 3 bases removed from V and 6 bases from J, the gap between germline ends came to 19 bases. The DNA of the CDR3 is TGTGCCAGCAGCGCCCGGGGAACATCGAAATCCGAGCAGTACTTC. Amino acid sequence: CASSARGTSKSEQYF.

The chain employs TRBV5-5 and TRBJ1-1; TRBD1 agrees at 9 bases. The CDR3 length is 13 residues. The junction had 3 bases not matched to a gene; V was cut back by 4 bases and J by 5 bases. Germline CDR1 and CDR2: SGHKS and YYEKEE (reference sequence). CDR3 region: CASSEGQGTEAFF. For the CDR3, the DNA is TGTGCCAGCAGCGAAGGACAGGGGACTGAAGCTTTCTTT.

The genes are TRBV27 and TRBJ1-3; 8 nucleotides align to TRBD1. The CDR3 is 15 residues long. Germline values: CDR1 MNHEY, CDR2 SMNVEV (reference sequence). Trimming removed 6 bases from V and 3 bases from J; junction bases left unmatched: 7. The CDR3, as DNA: TGTGCCAGCAGGCAGGGGGCGTTAGGTGGAAACACCATATATTTT. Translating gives CASRQGALGGNTIYF.

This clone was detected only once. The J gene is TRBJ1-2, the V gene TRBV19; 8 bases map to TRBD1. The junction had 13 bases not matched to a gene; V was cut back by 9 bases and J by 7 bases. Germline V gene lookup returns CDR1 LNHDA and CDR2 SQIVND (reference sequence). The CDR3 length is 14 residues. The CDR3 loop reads CASYRQGTESGYTF. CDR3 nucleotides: TGTGCCAGCTACCGACAGGGGACCGAATCTGGCTACACCTTC.

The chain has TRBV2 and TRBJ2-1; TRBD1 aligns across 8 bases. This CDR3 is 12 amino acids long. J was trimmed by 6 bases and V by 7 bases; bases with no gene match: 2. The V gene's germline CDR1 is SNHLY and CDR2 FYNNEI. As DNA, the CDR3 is TGTGCCAGCAAACAGGGGGGCAATGAGCAGTTCTTC. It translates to CASKQGGNEQFF.

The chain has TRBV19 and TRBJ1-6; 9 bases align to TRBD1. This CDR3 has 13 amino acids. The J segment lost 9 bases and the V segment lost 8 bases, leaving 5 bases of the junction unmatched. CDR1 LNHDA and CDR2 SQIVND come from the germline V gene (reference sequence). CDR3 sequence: CASDRGTGSPLHF. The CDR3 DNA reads TGTGCCAGTGACAGGGGGACAGGTTCACCCCTCCACTTT. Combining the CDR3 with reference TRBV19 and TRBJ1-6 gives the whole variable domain DGGITQSPKYLFRKEGQNVTLSCEQNLNHDAMYWYRQDPGQGLRLIYYSQIVNDFQKGDIAEGYSVSREKKESFPLTVTSAQKNPTAFYLCASDRGTGSPLHFGNGTRLTVT.

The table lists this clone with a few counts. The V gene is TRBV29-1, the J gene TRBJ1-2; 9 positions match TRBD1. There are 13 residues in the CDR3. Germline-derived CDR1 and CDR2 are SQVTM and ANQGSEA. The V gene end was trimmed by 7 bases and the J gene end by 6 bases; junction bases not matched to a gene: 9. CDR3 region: CSGRTGAKDGYTF. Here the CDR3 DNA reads TGCAGCGGTCGGACAGGGGCGAAGGATGGCTACACCTTC.

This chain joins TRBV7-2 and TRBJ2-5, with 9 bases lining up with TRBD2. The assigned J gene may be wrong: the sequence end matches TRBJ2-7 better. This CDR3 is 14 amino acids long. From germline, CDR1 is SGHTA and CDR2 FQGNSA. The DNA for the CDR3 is TGTGCCAGCAGCTTAGATAGCGGGAGAGGCGAGCAGTACTTC. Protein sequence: CASSLDSGRGEQYF.

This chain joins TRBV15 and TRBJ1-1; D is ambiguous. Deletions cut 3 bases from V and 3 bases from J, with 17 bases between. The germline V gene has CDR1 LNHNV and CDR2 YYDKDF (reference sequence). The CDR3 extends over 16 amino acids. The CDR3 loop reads CATSSTLAGGDTEAFF. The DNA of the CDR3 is TGTGCCACCAGCAGTACACTGGCCGGCGGTGACACTGAAGCTTTCTTT.

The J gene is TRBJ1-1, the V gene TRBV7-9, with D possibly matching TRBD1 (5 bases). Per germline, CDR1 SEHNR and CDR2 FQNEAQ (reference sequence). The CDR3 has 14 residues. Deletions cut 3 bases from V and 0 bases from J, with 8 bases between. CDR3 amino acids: CASSFDRVNTEAFF. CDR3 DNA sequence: TGTGCCAGCAGCTTCGACAGAGTGAACACTGAAGCTTTCTTT. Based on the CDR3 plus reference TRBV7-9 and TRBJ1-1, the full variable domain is DTGVSQNPRHKITKRGQNVTFRCDPISEHNRLYWYRQTLGQGPEFLTYFQNEAQLEKSRLLSDRFSAERPKGSFSTLEIQRTEQGDSAMYLCASSFDRVNTEAFFGQGTRLTVV.

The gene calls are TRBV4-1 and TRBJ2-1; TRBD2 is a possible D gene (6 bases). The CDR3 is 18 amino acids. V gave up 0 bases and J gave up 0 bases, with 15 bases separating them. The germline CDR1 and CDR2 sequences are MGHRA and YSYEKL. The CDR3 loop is CASSQDSASVSSYNEQFF. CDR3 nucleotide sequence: TGCGCCAGCAGCCAAGATAGCGCTAGCGTGAGCTCCTACAATGAGCAGTTCTTC.

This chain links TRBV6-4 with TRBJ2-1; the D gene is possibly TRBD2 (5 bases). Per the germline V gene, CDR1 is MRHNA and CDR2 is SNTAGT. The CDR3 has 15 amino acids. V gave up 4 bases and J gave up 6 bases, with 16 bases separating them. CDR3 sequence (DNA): TGTGCCAGCAGTGCGATCCATCTAGGAGGCAATGAGCAGTTCTTC. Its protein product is CASSAIHLGGNEQFF.

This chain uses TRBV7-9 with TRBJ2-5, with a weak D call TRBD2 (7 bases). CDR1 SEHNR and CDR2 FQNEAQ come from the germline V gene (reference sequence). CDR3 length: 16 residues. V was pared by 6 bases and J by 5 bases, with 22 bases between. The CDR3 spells CASSDAGASVEETQYF. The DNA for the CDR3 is TGTGCCAGCAGTGATGCGGGGGCCTCCGTGGAGGAGACCCAGTACTTC.

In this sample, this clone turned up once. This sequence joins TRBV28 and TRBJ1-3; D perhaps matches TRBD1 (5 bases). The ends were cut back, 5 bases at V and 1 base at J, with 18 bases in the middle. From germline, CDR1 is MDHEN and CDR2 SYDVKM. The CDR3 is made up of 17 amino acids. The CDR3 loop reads CASSSGGSLHSGNTIYF. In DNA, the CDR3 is TGTGCCAGCAGTAGCGGGGGGTCCCTTCATTCTGGAAACACCATATATTTT.

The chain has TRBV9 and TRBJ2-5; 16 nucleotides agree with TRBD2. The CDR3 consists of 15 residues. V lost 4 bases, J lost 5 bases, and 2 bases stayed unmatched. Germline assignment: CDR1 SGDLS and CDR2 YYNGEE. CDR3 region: CASSTGLAGGETQYF. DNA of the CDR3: TGTGCCAGCAGCACGGGACTAGCGGGGGGGGAGACCCAGTACTTC.

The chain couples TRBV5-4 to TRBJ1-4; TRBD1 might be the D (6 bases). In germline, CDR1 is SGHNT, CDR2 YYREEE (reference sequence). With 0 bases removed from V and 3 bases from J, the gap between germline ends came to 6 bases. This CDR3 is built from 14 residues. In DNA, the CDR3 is TGTGCCAGCAGCTTGGACAGGGCTAATGAAAAACTGTTTTTT. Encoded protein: CASSLDRANEKLFF. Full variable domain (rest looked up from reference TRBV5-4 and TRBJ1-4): ETGVTQSPTHLIKTRGQQVTLRCSSQSGHNTVSWYQQALGQGPQFIFQYYREEENGRGNFPPRFSGLQFPNYSSELNVNALELDDSALYLCASSLDRANEKLFFGSGTQLSVL.

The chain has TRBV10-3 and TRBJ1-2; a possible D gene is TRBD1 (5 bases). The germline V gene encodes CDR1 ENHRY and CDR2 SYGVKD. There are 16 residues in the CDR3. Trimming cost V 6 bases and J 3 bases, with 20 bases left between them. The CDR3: CAIRELRGGVYYGYTF. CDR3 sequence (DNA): TGTGCCATCAGGGAACTCCGTGGGGGGGTCTACTATGGCTACACCTTC.

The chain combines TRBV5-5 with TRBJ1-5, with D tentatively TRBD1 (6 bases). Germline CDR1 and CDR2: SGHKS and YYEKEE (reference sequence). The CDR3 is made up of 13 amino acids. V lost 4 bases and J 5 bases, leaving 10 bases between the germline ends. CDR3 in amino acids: CASSMTGDQPQHF. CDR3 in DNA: TGTGCCAGCAGCATGACAGGAGATCAGCCCCAGCATTTT.

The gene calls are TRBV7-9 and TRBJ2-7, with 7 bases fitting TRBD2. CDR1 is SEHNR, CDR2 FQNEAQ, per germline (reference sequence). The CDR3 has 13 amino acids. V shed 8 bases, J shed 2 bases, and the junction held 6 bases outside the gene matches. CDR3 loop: CASGGEVTYEQYF. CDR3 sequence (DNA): TGTGCCAGCGGGGGGGAGGTTACCTACGAGCAGTACTTC.

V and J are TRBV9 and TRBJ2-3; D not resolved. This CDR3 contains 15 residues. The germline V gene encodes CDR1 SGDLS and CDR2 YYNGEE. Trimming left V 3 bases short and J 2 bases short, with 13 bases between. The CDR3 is CASSARNLLTDTQYF. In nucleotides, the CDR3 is TGTGCCAGCAGCGCGCGAAACCTCCTCACAGATACGCAGTATTTT.

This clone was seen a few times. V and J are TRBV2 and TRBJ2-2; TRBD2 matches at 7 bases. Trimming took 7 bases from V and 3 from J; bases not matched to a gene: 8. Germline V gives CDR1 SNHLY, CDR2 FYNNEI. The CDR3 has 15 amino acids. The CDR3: CASTQTSRHTGELFF. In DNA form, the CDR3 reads TGTGCCAGCACGCAGACTAGCCGGCACACCGGGGAGCTGTTTTTT.